In its sample, the clone carrying this T cell receptor beta chain was seen a few times. The sample originates from a study of T-cell reconstitution after alpha-beta-depleted transplantation in children. V was clipped by 6 bases and J by 0 bases; unmatched bases: 8. This CDR3 region has 16 residues. Preparation of the TCRbeta library involved a method that used unique molecular identifiers. TCRdb itself ran the PCR reads through MiXCR, one entry per CDR3 protein. In the table there are 440,000 or so distinct CDR3 sequences, roughly a tenth of which are singletons. This clonotype was sampled from a human donor who donated a stem cell graft to a child with acute myeloid leukemia. J is TRBJ2-1 and V is TRBV12-3 or TRBV12-4; 7 bases line up with TRBD2. The sequences come from PBMCs from the stem cell graft donor, collected from the stem cell graft. Here the CDR3 DNA reads TGTGCCAGCAGCCGTAGCGGGTCGAGCTCCTACAATGAGCAGTTCTTC. Its translation: CASSRSGSSSYNEQFF.